This TCR beta chain is drawn from a study of regulatory T cells in long-lasting Graves disease (dated by TCRdb to the early 2020s). As for the study more broadly: In the newly diagnosed Graves' disease group, patients had been taking antithyroid drugs for less than 3 months. This study used TCR sequencing and RNA sequencing of peripheral blood to compare persistent Graves' disease patients against newly diagnosed Graves' disease patients. The study took place in China and was registered as a clinical trial. A total of around 35 samples underwent TCR sequencing, from around 13 patients with persistent Graves' disease and roughly 20 patients with newly diagnosed Graves' disease. The paper's findings and limits, for the study overall: Only the TCR beta chain was sequenced and analyzed. Preferential use of TRBV28, TRBJ1-2 and TRBJ2-5 was observed in persistent disease, whereas TRBV20-1 and TRBJ2-1 were favored in newly diagnosed disease. More public clonotypes were shared among persistent patients (under 3,000) than among newly diagnosed patients (966). Lower TCR Shannon entropy and fewer highly expanded clones were observed in persistent Graves' disease patients than in newly diagnosed patients, which suggested clonal expansion. The authors noted that the small sample size was a limitation that may lower accuracy. The study examined only peripheral blood because the primary lesion, thyroid tissue, could not be accessed.

This clonotype was seen a few times. Its target antigen remains unknown. No clone much larger than this one lies a single base away; base qualities are absent. Via the germline V gene, CDR1 is SGHAT and CDR2 FQNNGV. At the junction V is shortened by 1 base and J by 7 bases; bases outside the gene matches: 7. Measured from the cysteine to the phenylalanine, the CDR3 is 15 residues long. Only CDR3 DNA is held: 45 bases, read in frame from base 1. Library preparation was by multiplex PCR. TCRdb lists the instrument as Illumina HiSeq 4000. TCR beta libraries were built with iRepertoire HTBI primers and Arm-PCR amplification of CDR3 regions. Before sequencing, the PCR products went through gel purification. The original methods were these. Gene usage analysis of CDR3 amino acid clonotypes relied on the approximately 68 TRBV and 15 or so TRBJ segments identified across samples. Filtered high-quality paired reads were merged into contigs using COPE and FqMerger. BLAST was used to align contigs to IMGT TRBV, TRBD and TRBJ reference genes, and CDR3 was defined according to IMGT. Any clonotype with a frequency above 0.1% was counted as a highly expanded clone. Shannon entropy was used to measure repertoire diversity, and the Gini coefficient was used to measure V-J evenness. Clonotypes shared by more than one individual were considered public. TCRdb reworked the public reads: Q25 trimming with fastp, MiXCR clone assembly, productive beta chains retained. Rows are unified per CDR3 protein, each entry keeping the most common DNA and genes. V and J calls and clone size were set by TCRdb, not the authors. A total of hundreds of thousands of distinct CDR3 sequences appear in this sample, roughly 13% of them only once. The ten largest clones represent about 9.1% of the sample.

The time point label on this specimen signifies: newly diagnosed GD, antithyroid drugs for less than 3 months. For both TCR sequencing and RNA sequencing, RNA was extracted from PBMCs using TRIzol. Graves' disease was diagnosed according to American Thyroid Association guidelines. Patients for the study were recruited at an endocrinology department in Xi'an, China. From each patient, 7.5 to 10 milliliters of peripheral blood was collected into an EDTA anticoagulant tube. Ficoll Paque Plus density gradient separation was used to isolate PBMCs, and no further T cell sorting was performed. An Agilent 2100 Bioanalyzer and agarose gel were used to check RNA quality, while a NanoDrop 2000 measured RNA concentration. These data were also reused for a study on T cells in Graves' hyperthyroidism and ophthalmopathy. Reported in the second study: A patient counted as having stable Graves' hyperthyroidism if no progression to ophthalmopathy occurred over 18 months of follow-up. Hyperthyroidism patients were aged 18 to 65 years and newly diagnosed, with disease duration of less than 2 months. Exclusion was applied to patients with uncontrolled infections, other autoimmune diseases, pregnancy or lactation. Diagnoses relied on clinical symptoms, serum thyroxine and TRAb, thyroid ultrasound and orbital computed tomography. The TCR CDR3 was subjected to a first round of RT-PCR using the HTBI primer set and the Qiagen OneStep RT-PCR kit. Most expanded thyroid clonotypes (frequency above 0.001) were also detected in blood, suggesting blood repertoires may reflect thyroid immune responses. Ophthalmopathy was separated from stable hyperthyroidism by a 13 V-J signature model, with approximately 89% sensitivity and approximately 81% specificity obtained in cross-validation and 80%/75% obtained in testing. During validation, the model predicted progression to ophthalmopathy a median of approximately 6 months ahead of onset, with almost 71% sensitivity and roughly 72% specificity. To identify TCR V-J signatures that set the groups apart, the researchers used a discovery cohort of about a hundred patients, made up of 40 to 45 with Graves' ophthalmopathy and 57 with stable Graves' hyperthyroidism. An independent validation cohort of 18 to 20 hyperthyroidism patients and some 15 patients who later progressed to ophthalmopathy tested prospective prediction of ophthalmopathy. The 95 to 100 discovery patients were randomly divided into training and test sets at a 7:3 ratio. In addition, the study compared T-cell repertoires in thyroid tissue and in blood from roughly 6 Graves' hyperthyroidism patients. Once sampling was done, hyperthyroidism patients were given methimazole at a starting dose of 30 mg daily, whereas ophthalmopathy patients were given high-dose intravenous methylprednisolone. Libraries were constructed in a second round of multiplex PCR, after which size selection and purification were carried out. Sequencing of the libraries was done on an Illumina HiSeq2000 using paired-end 100 bp reads. SOAPnuke was used to process the raw data, removing reads that contained adapters or uncalled bases, had a mean Phred below 15, or lacked an exact match to the constant primer or identifier. High-quality paired reads were merged with COPE v1.2.5, and unique nucleotide sequences were defined as clonotypes. MiTCR v1.1 was used to align clonotypes to the IMGT TRBV, TRBD and TRBJ reference segments. The analysis included only V-J combinations with a frequency above 0.0001, which together covered more than 98% of the repertoires. The TCS score was defined as F50 (clonal expansion) divided by E x V (chaos), with BLOSUM62-based TCRdist calculated between CDR3 peptides within each V-J. Welch's t-statistics and random forest reduced roughly 540 V-J features to 13, which were used in a naive Bayes classifier (R e1071). Sample size was not statistically predetermined, and investigators were not blinded to group allocation. The paper describes TCR Vbeta CDR3 sequencing of fewer than 150 peripheral blood samples, made up of approximately 40 ophthalmopathy patients, around 78 hyperthyroidism patients and some 17 progressor patients.

The starting material was peripheral blood mononuclear cells (PBMCs), obtained at new diagnosis, from a patient treated with antithyroid drugs. The sequence was obtained from a man aged 25-45 years with Graves disease. Donor details come from another sample of the same person, matched by shared clones. The chain joins TRBV11-2 to TRBJ1-5; the central 7 bases match TRBD1. The CDR3 has the sequence CASSLGQSGGQPQHF. The nucleotide sequence is TGTGCCAGCAGCTTAGGTCAGTCAGGGGGACAGCCCCAGCATTTT.